A selection of T cell receptor beta chains follows, all from one sample in a study of T cell responses to AZD1222 COVID-19 vaccine. Profiling relied on immunoSEQ multiplex PCR, and the TCRdb table lists in-frame clones only, not all of them. The profile covers about 89,000 clones, with around nine tenths appearing a single time and around 10% taken by the ten largest. The material sequenced was peripheral blood, taken 28 days after the second AZD1222 dose. The receptor set was obtained from an adult who received the AZD1222 COVID-19 vaccine. Both conserved end residues are part of each CDR3. A D gene is named only where the DNA matches it firmly.

D,V,J,CDR3
NA,TRBV29-1,TRBJ2-2,CSGTDPGYRNGELFF
NA,TRBV5-1,TRBJ1-4,CASSLNPTGTRAEKLFF
TRBD2,TRBV5-1,TRBJ2-5,CASSETSGGETQYF
TRBD1,TRBV3-1/TRBV3-2,TRBJ1-3,CASSRPPGTGTSSGNTIYF
TRBD2,TRBV5-6,TRBJ2-5,CASTFRLAGAETQYF
NA,TRBV2,TRBJ1-1,CASSERPGEAFF
NA,TRBV6-1,TRBJ2-3,CASSERPPPGADTQYF
NA,TRBV28,TRBJ2-2,CASSWPLAGRRTGELFF
NA,TRBV6-2/TRBV6-3,TRBJ1-2,CASSYSKRARGYTF
TRBD1,TRBV7-8,TRBJ1-5,CASSLRGQGAYQPQHF
NA,TRBV28,TRBJ1-2,CASRLQGRPHGYTF
NA,TRBV28,TRBJ2-3,CASSRIDTQYF
NA,TRBV28,TRBJ2-3,CASRTMGTDTQYF
TRBD1,TRBV12-3/TRBV12-4,TRBJ1-4,CASSPGQIKKLFF
TRBD2,TRBV27,TRBJ2-1,CASSLWASGGANEQFF
NA,TRBV3-1/TRBV3-2,TRBJ1-6,CASSHQGLNSPLHF
TRBD1,TRBV7-9,TRBJ2-1,CASNRDRGYEQFF
TRBD1,TRBV19,TRBJ1-5,CASSIGQGAHNQPQHF
NA,TRBV3-1/TRBV3-2,TRBJ2-2,CASSPTATFTGELFF
NA,TRBV19,TRBJ1-1,CASSGGLRVFMNTEAFF
NA,TRBV6-2/TRBV6-3,TRBJ2-7,CASSYSRLKSEQYF
NA,TRBV5-1,TRBJ1-4,CASSLAPLAGELFF
TRBD1,TRBV6-6,TRBJ1-2,CASSLLTGGELNYGYTF
TRBD1,TRBV5-1,TRBJ1-2,CASSLGPDRDSHTF
NA,TRBV29-1,TRBJ2-2,CSVADGELFF
NA,TRBV15,TRBJ2-1,CATSRGLGRTASYNEQFF
TRBD1,TRBV7-2,TRBJ1-1,CASSTYPTGGNTEAFF